Listed below are T cell receptor beta chains from one sample, sequenced in a study of vaccination and CD4 T cells after COVID-19. TCRdb ran MiXCR on the PCR reads and lists one entry per CDR3 protein. Seen here are about 15,000 distinct CDR3 sequences, 45% to 65% observed once, and the top ten hold around a sixth. Their specific antigens are unknown. Sequencing used CD4+ T cells from blood, cultured in vitro, obtained about 7 months after SARS-CoV-2 vaccination. These receptors came from a human donor who had recovered from COVID-19. The CDR3 runs from the conserved cysteine through the conserved F or W. The D gene is left open where the match is weak. Only some rows state a clone size, as once, few, many or a class for expanded clones.

.	12	TRBV20-1	.	TRBJ1-1	TGCAGTGCTAGAGTCGGGAACACTGAAGCTTTCTTT	CSARVGNTEAFF
TRBD1	14	TRBV28	.	TRBJ1-5	TGTGCCAGCAGTCGACAGGGGGGTTATCAGCCCCAGCATTTT	CASSRQGGYQPQHF
.	15	TRBV7-3	few	TRBJ2-1	TGTGCCAGCAGCTTAAGTGTAGCGGAATACAATGAGCAGTTCTTC	CASSLSVAEYNEQFF
.	13	TRBV20-1	few	TRBJ1-2	TGCAGTGCTAGAGATCCCAGGGCAGGTGGCTACACCTTC	CSARDPRAGGYTF
TRBD2	14	TRBV20-1	.	TRBJ2-1	TGCAGTGCCACAACTAGCGGGCGCTACAATGAGCAGTTCTTC	CSATTSGRYNEQFF
.	12	TRBV20-1	few	TRBJ2-1	TGCAGTGCTAGTAGGGCTCTTAATGAGCAGTTCTTC	CSASRALNEQFF
.	15	TRBV6-1	few	TRBJ1-6	TGTGCCAGCAGTGGAGGGTCATCCGGAGGTTCACCCCTCCACTTT	CASSGGSSGGSPLHF
TRBD2	18	TRBV25-1	.	TRBJ2-3	TGTGCCAGCGGGGGACTAGCGGGGGGGCCTGGAAGCACAGATACGCAGTATTTT	CASGGLAGGPGSTDTQYF
.	14	TRBV7-3	.	TRBJ2-3	TGTGCCAGCAGCTTTTCACACGCCACAGATACGCAGTATTTT	CASSFSHATDTQYF
TRBD2	16	TRBV7-6	once	TRBJ2-5	TGTGCTAGCAGCTTAGATTGGACTAGCGGGCAAGAGACCCAGTACTTC	CASSLDWTSGQETQYF
.	12	TRBV6-5	.	TRBJ2-7	TGTGCCAGCAGTTACCGGCGAGGCGAGCAGTACTTC	CASSYRRGEQYF
.	12	TRBV6-2/TRBV6-3	.	TRBJ1-5	TGTGCCAGCAGTTTCGGGGACCAGCCCCAGCATTTT	CASSFGDQPQHF
.	14	TRBV7-3	.	TRBJ1-1	TGTGCCAGCAGCATGACCGGGACGATCACTGAAGCTTTCTTT	CASSMTGTITEAFF
.	15	TRBV20-1	.	TRBJ2-1	TGCAGTGCTGCCTCCGGGGGTGCTTTCTACAATGAGCAGTTCTTC	CSAASGGAFYNEQFF
TRBD1	14	TRBV7-2	few	TRBJ2-1	TGTGCCAGCAGCCCGGACAGGGGGTACAATGAGCAGTTCTTC	CASSPDRGYNEQFF
.	13	TRBV6-1	.	TRBJ1-2	TGTGCCAGCAGTGATGCGGGGGTCTATGGCTACACCTTC	CASSDAGVYGYTF
TRBD2	16	TRBV20-1	few	TRBJ2-1	TGCAGTGCTAGAGACCCTACTAGCGGGACCTGGAATGAGCAGTTCTTC	CSARDPTSGTWNEQFF
TRBD2	16	TRBV7-9	.	TRBJ2-5	TGTGCCAGCAGCTTAGGTAGCGGGGGGGTCGAAGAGACCCAGTACTTC	CASSLGSGGVEETQYF
.	19	TRBV20-1	few	TRBJ2-3	TGCAGTGCTAAGCCCGTAGCGGGACAGGAGTCGGGGGCTACAGATACGCAGTATTTT	CSAKPVAGQESGATDTQYF
.	14	TRBV4-3	.	TRBJ1-2	TGCGCCAGCAGCCTGGCTCCGGGACCCGGCGGCTACACCTTC	CASSLAPGPGGYTF
.	13	TRBV6-5	few	TRBJ1-1	TGTGCCAGCAGTTCCAGAATGAACACTGAAGCTTTCTTT	CASSSRMNTEAFF
.	12	TRBV29-1	.	TRBJ2-3	TGCAGCGTTGATGTCTGGCCAGATACGCAGTATTTT	CSVDVWPDTQYF
TRBD1	12	TRBV7-9	.	TRBJ1-2	TGTGCCAGCAACAACGACAGGGGTGGCTACACCTTC	CASNNDRGGYTF
.	14	TRBV20-1	few	TRBJ2-5	TGCAGTGCTGTCATGGGCAGGGGCGGGGAGACCCAGTACTTC	CSAVMGRGGETQYF
TRBD1	14	TRBV27	.	TRBJ1-1	TGTGCCAGCAGTTTATACAGGGGTGTCACTGAAGCTTTCTTT	CASSLYRGVTEAFF
.	14	TRBV28	few	TRBJ1-2	TGTGCCAGCAGTTCGCGAGGGGAAAACTATGGCTACACCTTC	CASSSRGENYGYTF
.	19	TRBV10-3	.	TRBJ2-3	TGTGCCATCGGAGGATATCACGGAAGGCCACGGGGATCGACGGATACGCAGTATTTT	CAIGGYHGRPRGSTDTQYF
.	14	TRBV6-1	.	TRBJ2-7	TGTGCCAGCAGTGATAGGCGGAACTCCTACGAGCAGTACTTC	CASSDRRNSYEQYF
TRBD2	17	TRBV6-5	few	TRBJ2-7	TGTGCCAGCAGTTCTAGGGCGCCTAGCGGGGAAGGGGTCGAGCAGTACTTC	CASSSRAPSGEGVEQYF
TRBD1	13	TRBV30	.	TRBJ1-6	TGTGCCTGGACGACAGGGGGTAATTCACCCCTCCACTTT	CAWTTGGNSPLHF
TRBD1	17	TRBV5-4	once	TRBJ2-3	TGTGCCAGCAGCTCTTTAGGTGGGACAGCTAGCACAGATACGCAGTATTTT	CASSSLGGTASTDTQYF
TRBD1	13	TRBV5-4	.	TRBJ2-5	TGTGCCAGCAGCGTACAGGGGGCTGAGACCCAGTACTTC	CASSVQGAETQYF
TRBD2	14	TRBV2	.	TRBJ2-7	TGTGCCAGCAGTTCCCAGCGGGAGTACTACGAGCAGTACTTC	CASSSQREYYEQYF
.	14	TRBV7-2	.	TRBJ2-3	TGTGCCAGCAGCTTATTAAGGACCACAGATACGCAGTATTTT	CASSLLRTTDTQYF
TRBD2	15	TRBV20-1	.	TRBJ2-5	TGCAGTGCTAGAGGTAGCGGGGGGTACCAAGAGACCCAGTACTTC	CSARGSGGYQETQYF
.	15	TRBV20-1	few	TRBJ1-5	TGCAGTGCTAGAGATCCGGGCTTTAGCAATCAGCCCCAGCATTTT	CSARDPGFSNQPQHF
TRBD2	14	TRBV2	once	TRBJ2-3	TGTGCCAGCCGGCGGGGGAGAGACACAGATACGCAGTATTTT	CASRRGRDTDTQYF
.	16	TRBV7-2	few	TRBJ2-7	TGTGCCAGCAGCTTACTGGGACCCGCGGGTTCCTACGAGCAGTACTTC	CASSLLGPAGSYEQYF
TRBD1	14	TRBV6-5	.	TRBJ1-2	TGTGCCAGCAGTTCCCTGGGACAGAGCTATGGCTACACCTTC	CASSSLGQSYGYTF
.	16	TRBV21-1	few	TRBJ2-1	TGTGCCAGCAGCAAAGACCTCAGGGGGTCCTACAATGAGCAGTTCTTC	CASSKDLRGSYNEQFF
TRBD1	12	TRBV20-1	.	TRBJ2-1	TGCAGTGTGGGACAGGGTTACAATGAGCAGTTCTTC	CSVGQGYNEQFF
.	13	TRBV20-1	.	TRBJ2-7	TGCAGTGCTAGATCCCCCGAGGTTCTCGAGCAGTACTTC	CSARSPEVLEQYF
.	12	TRBV7-2	.	TRBJ2-7	TGTGCCAGCAGCTTAGTGCCCTACGAGCAGTACTTC	CASSLVPYEQYF
.	13	TRBV7-3	.	TRBJ1-1	TGTGCCACCCAATTCGACCCCACGTCTGAAGCTTTCTTT	CATQFDPTSEAFF